These T cell receptor beta chains were read from a single sample in a study of blood T cells in healthy people across ages. Each CDR3 protein is one row after TCRdb ran MiXCR on the 5' RACE reads. The profile shows over 500,000 distinct CDR3 sequences, 52% of them singletons. The source material was blood. These receptors were taken from a woman over 75 in good health. Each CDR3 is given with its conserved first and last residue. A D gene is named only where the DNA matches it firmly. Not every row has a clone size; where given, it reads once, few, many or a size class.

clone_size: .
d_call: .
j_call: TRBJ2-2
v_call: TRBV2
cdr3_nt: TGTGCCAACCCAAGTCGGCCCGGGGAGCTGTTTTTT
cdr3_aa: CANPSRPGELFF

clone_size: .
d_call: .
j_call: TRBJ2-5
v_call: TRBV20-1
cdr3_nt: TGCAGTGCTATCTCCCCGGGGGAGACCCAGTACTTC
cdr3_aa: CSAISPGETQYF

clone_size: .
d_call: TRBD2
j_call: TRBJ2-1
v_call: TRBV18
cdr3_nt: TGTGCCAGCTCACCGGTCGATAGCGGGAGCTCCTACAATGAGCAGTTCTTC
cdr3_aa: CASSPVDSGSSYNEQFF

clone_size: .
d_call: TRBD1
j_call: TRBJ2-1
v_call: TRBV11-3
cdr3_nt: TGTGCCAGCAGACAACAGGGGAACAATGAGCAGTTCTTC
cdr3_aa: CASRQQGNNEQFF

clone_size: .
d_call: .
j_call: TRBJ1-1
v_call: TRBV5-1
cdr3_nt: TGCGCCAGCAGCTTGGACCATGGGAACACTGAAGCTTTCTTT
cdr3_aa: CASSLDHGNTEAFF

clone_size: .
d_call: TRBD2
j_call: TRBJ2-7
v_call: TRBV7-2
cdr3_nt: TGTGCCAGCAGCTTAAAAACCGGGGGGAACGAGCAGTACTTC
cdr3_aa: CASSLKTGGNEQYF

clone_size: .
d_call: .
j_call: TRBJ2-3
v_call: TRBV20-1
cdr3_nt: TGCAGTGCTAGAGAAGGGGTAGCGGGCACAGATACGCAGTATTTT
cdr3_aa: CSAREGVAGTDTQYF

clone_size: .
d_call: TRBD2
j_call: TRBJ2-1
v_call: TRBV20-1
cdr3_nt: TGCAGTGCTAGACTTACGGGGGGGAATATTGACAATGAGCAGTTCTTC
cdr3_aa: CSARLTGGNIDNEQFF

clone_size: many
d_call: .
j_call: TRBJ2-5
v_call: TRBV29-1
cdr3_nt: TGCAGCGTTGAAAGGGGCGGAGAGACCCAGTACTTC
cdr3_aa: CSVERGGETQYF

clone_size: many
d_call: TRBD2
j_call: TRBJ2-4
v_call: TRBV7-2
cdr3_nt: TGTGCCAGCAGCCCGGGGGGGATTCTAGCCAAAAACATTCAGTACTTC
cdr3_aa: CASSPGGILAKNIQYF

clone_size: .
d_call: TRBD2
j_call: TRBJ2-1
v_call: TRBV5-6
cdr3_nt: TGTGCCAGCAGCTTGAGGTTTTTTCGGGAGGATTCGAGGAGGGAACTTGACCCCTACAATGAGCAGTTCTTC
cdr3_aa: CASSLRFFREDSRRELDPYNEQFF

clone_size: .
d_call: TRBD2
j_call: TRBJ2-7
v_call: TRBV6-5
cdr3_nt: TGTGCCAGCAGTAGGGGACTAGCGGGAGGTTTGATCGAGCAGTACTTC
cdr3_aa: CASSRGLAGGLIEQYF

clone_size: .
d_call: .
j_call: TRBJ1-1
v_call: TRBV20-1
cdr3_nt: TGCAGTTCACCAGGACCTAGGAGCACTGAAGCTTTCTTT
cdr3_aa: CSSPGPRSTEAFF

clone_size: once
d_call: TRBD2
j_call: TRBJ2-5
v_call: TRBV9
cdr3_nt: TGTGCCAGCAGCGTCGGGACTAGCGGACAGACCCAGTACTTC
cdr3_aa: CASSVGTSGQTQYF

clone_size: .
d_call: TRBD2
j_call: TRBJ2-1
v_call: TRBV6-4
cdr3_nt: TGTGCCAGCAGTGGTAGCGGGGGGGTAAATGAGCAGTTCTTC
cdr3_aa: CASSGSGGVNEQFF

clone_size: .
d_call: .
j_call: TRBJ2-4
v_call: TRBV27
cdr3_nt: TGTGCCGTGGACCGAGCCAAAAACATTCAGTACTTC
cdr3_aa: CAVDRAKNIQYF

clone_size: many
d_call: TRBD1
j_call: TRBJ1-2
v_call: TRBV7-2
cdr3_nt: TGTGCCAGCAGCTTCCAAGGACAGGGCGTCTATGGCTACACCTTC
cdr3_aa: CASSFQGQGVYGYTF

clone_size: .
d_call: .
j_call: TRBJ2-7
v_call: TRBV27
cdr3_nt: TGTGCCAGCAGATCCCCCGACAGTTACGAGCAGTACTTC
cdr3_aa: CASRSPDSYEQYF

clone_size: few
d_call: TRBD1
j_call: TRBJ2-2
v_call: TRBV11-3
cdr3_nt: TGTGCCAGCAGCCAACAGGGGCACACCGGGGAGCTGTTTTTT
cdr3_aa: CASSQQGHTGELFF

clone_size: .
d_call: TRBD2
j_call: TRBJ2-3
v_call: TRBV20-1
cdr3_nt: TGCAGTGCTCCCCGACTAGCGACAGATACGCAGTATTTT
cdr3_aa: CSAPRLATDTQYF

clone_size: .
d_call: .
j_call: TRBJ2-3
v_call: TRBV12-3/TRBV12-4
cdr3_nt: TGTGCCAGCAGTTCTTACGGTGGGAGAGCAGATACGCAGTATTTT
cdr3_aa: CASSSYGGRADTQYF

clone_size: .
d_call: TRBD1
j_call: TRBJ2-5
v_call: TRBV30
cdr3_nt: TGTGCCTGGGGGACAGCAGAAGAGACCCAGTACTTC
cdr3_aa: CAWGTAEETQYF

clone_size: many
d_call: .
j_call: TRBJ1-2
v_call: TRBV7-2
cdr3_nt: TGTGCCAGCAGCGAGGGGAGGGTATATGGCTACACCTTC
cdr3_aa: CASSEGRVYGYTF

clone_size: .
d_call: TRBD2
j_call: TRBJ2-3
v_call: TRBV12-3/TRBV12-4
cdr3_nt: TGTGCCAGCAGCTACCAGGCGGGACTAGTGGGATCAGATGCGCAGTATTTT
cdr3_aa: CASSYQAGLVGSDAQYF

clone_size: once
d_call: .
j_call: TRBJ2-5
v_call: TRBV27
cdr3_nt: TGTGCCAGCAGTTTATCCAGTATCGAGACCCAGTACTTC
cdr3_aa: CASSLSSIETQYF

clone_size: many
d_call: TRBD1
j_call: TRBJ2-7
v_call: TRBV20-1
cdr3_nt: TGCAGTGCTAGATCCAGGGGGAACACGAGGTACGAGCAGTACTTC
cdr3_aa: CSARSRGNTRYEQYF

clone_size: few
d_call: .
j_call: TRBJ1-2
v_call: TRBV28
cdr3_nt: TGTGCCAGCAGTGTTCCGGGGGCGAACTATGGCTACACCTTC
cdr3_aa: CASSVPGANYGYTF

clone_size: .
d_call: .
j_call: TRBJ2-7
v_call: TRBV14
cdr3_nt: TGTGCCAGCAGCCAAGATTGGTTCACCTACGAGCAGTACTTC
cdr3_aa: CASSQDWFTYEQYF

clone_size: many
d_call: .
j_call: TRBJ1-2
v_call: TRBV24-1
cdr3_nt: TGTGCCACCAGTGGAGGTTTCGAGGGGCCGTATGGCTACACCTTC
cdr3_aa: CATSGGFEGPYGYTF

clone_size: many
d_call: .
j_call: TRBJ1-5
v_call: TRBV29-1
cdr3_nt: TGCAGCGTTGCGGCAGAGAGCAATCAGCCCCAGCATTTT
cdr3_aa: CSVAAESNQPQHF

clone_size: .
d_call: .
j_call: TRBJ2-3
v_call: TRBV7-9
cdr3_nt: TGTGCCAGCAGCTTAGGGTTTGACATCAGCACAGATACGCAGTATTTT
cdr3_aa: CASSLGFDISTDTQYF

clone_size: .
d_call: .
j_call: TRBJ2-3
v_call: TRBV29-1
cdr3_nt: TGCAGCGCTGGACTTTCAGATACGCAGTATTTT
cdr3_aa: CSAGLSDTQYF

clone_size: once
d_call: TRBD2
j_call: TRBJ2-4
v_call: TRBV28
cdr3_nt: TGTGCCAGCAGTGCCTTTAGCGGGTGGGGAGCCAAAAACATTCAGTACTTC
cdr3_aa: CASSAFSGWGAKNIQYF

clone_size: .
d_call: TRBD2
j_call: TRBJ2-7
v_call: TRBV5-1
cdr3_nt: TGCGCCAGCAGTCCCAGAGCGGGAAACGAGCAGTACTTC
cdr3_aa: CASSPRAGNEQYF

clone_size: many
d_call: .
j_call: TRBJ2-7
v_call: TRBV20-1
cdr3_nt: TGCAGTGCCCCAGGGAGTAACGCCTACGAGCAGTACTTC
cdr3_aa: CSAPGSNAYEQYF

clone_size: .
d_call: .
j_call: TRBJ2-4
v_call: TRBV20-1
cdr3_nt: TGCAGTGCTAACTCAGTGGGCAAAAACATTCAGTACTTC
cdr3_aa: CSANSVGKNIQYF

clone_size: few
d_call: TRBD2
j_call: TRBJ2-3
v_call: TRBV27
cdr3_nt: TGTGCCAGCAGTCCCCGTCCCGGGACTAGCGGGGGGTGGACTTCAACGCAGTATTTT
cdr3_aa: CASSPRPGTSGGWTSTQYF

clone_size: .
d_call: TRBD1
j_call: TRBJ2-7
v_call: TRBV29-1
cdr3_nt: TGCAGCGTCGGCGCGAACAGGGGAAGCCGTTCCTACGAGCAGTACTTC
cdr3_aa: CSVGANRGSRSYEQYF

clone_size: .
d_call: .
j_call: TRBJ2-7
v_call: TRBV27
cdr3_nt: TGTGCCAGCAGTTTAGCGGGGACGGGGGAGCAGTACTTC
cdr3_aa: CASSLAGTGEQYF

clone_size: .
d_call: TRBD1
j_call: TRBJ2-2
v_call: TRBV2
cdr3_nt: TGTGCCAGCAGGAATCCTAACAGGGGAACCGGGGAGCCGTTTTTT
cdr3_aa: CASRNPNRGTGEPFF

clone_size: .
d_call: .
j_call: TRBJ2-1
v_call: TRBV7-3
cdr3_nt: TGTGCCAGCAGCTTAATGTTGGGCCAGAATGAGCAGTTCTTC
cdr3_aa: CASSLMLGQNEQFF

clone_size: once
d_call: .
j_call: TRBJ2-1
v_call: TRBV6-4
cdr3_nt: TGTGCCAGCAGTGATGACGGGGGGCCCTACAATGAGCAGTTCTTC
cdr3_aa: CASSDDGGPYNEQFF

clone_size: .
d_call: TRBD1
j_call: TRBJ1-5
v_call: TRBV20-1
cdr3_nt: TGCAGTGCCCGCAGACAGGGGAATCAGCCCCAGCATTTT
cdr3_aa: CSARRQGNQPQHF

clone_size: .
d_call: TRBD1
j_call: TRBJ2-4
v_call: TRBV20-1
cdr3_nt: TGCAGTGCTATTGACCGGGACAGGGGACACATTCAGTACTTC
cdr3_aa: CSAIDRDRGHIQYF

clone_size: few
d_call: .
j_call: TRBJ1-4
v_call: TRBV6-2/TRBV6-3
cdr3_nt: TGTGCCAGCAGTTCGAGAGGAGAAAAACTGTTTTTT
cdr3_aa: CASSSRGEKLFF

clone_size: .
d_call: .
j_call: TRBJ1-2
v_call: TRBV25-1
cdr3_nt: TGTGCCAGCAGTGAACCGGGCAGGTTGGCCTATGGCTACACCTTC
cdr3_aa: CASSEPGRLAYGYTF

clone_size: .
d_call: .
j_call: TRBJ2-1
v_call: TRBV7-2
cdr3_nt: TGTGCCTGCAGCTTACCAAACAATGAGCAGTTCTTC
cdr3_aa: CACSLPNNEQFF

clone_size: .
d_call: .
j_call: TRBJ2-5
v_call: TRBV5-1
cdr3_nt: TGCGCCAGCAGCCGGAGGTACGAGACCCAGTACTTC
cdr3_aa: CASSRRYETQYF

clone_size: .
d_call: TRBD1
j_call: TRBJ2-7
v_call: TRBV9
cdr3_nt: TGTGCCAGCAGCCCACCTTGGGGACAGCCTCAAGCGTTGGAGCAGTACTTC
cdr3_aa: CASSPPWGQPQALEQYF

clone_size: few
d_call: .
j_call: TRBJ2-2
v_call: TRBV6-1
cdr3_nt: TGTGCCAGCCCAGCAGGGAACACCGGGGAGCTGTTTTTT
cdr3_aa: CASPAGNTGELFF

clone_size: .
d_call: .
j_call: TRBJ2-7
v_call: TRBV20-1
cdr3_nt: TGCAGTGCTAGAGATGGGTGGAGGGCCTACAATGAGCAGTACTTC
cdr3_aa: CSARDGWRAYNEQYF

clone_size: .
d_call: .
j_call: TRBJ2-7
v_call: TRBV20-1
cdr3_nt: TGCAGTGCCGCCGATCGCTACGAGCAGTACTTC
cdr3_aa: CSAADRYEQYF

clone_size: many
d_call: .
j_call: TRBJ2-3
v_call: TRBV5-1
cdr3_nt: TGCGCCAGCAGCCTAGGAGACGGAAGCACAGATACGCAGTATTTT
cdr3_aa: CASSLGDGSTDTQYF

clone_size: many
d_call: .
j_call: TRBJ2-7
v_call: TRBV27
cdr3_nt: TGTGCCAGCAGTTATGGGTTCCCAACCTACGAGCAGTACTTC
cdr3_aa: CASSYGFPTYEQYF

clone_size: .
d_call: TRBD2
j_call: TRBJ2-2
v_call: TRBV7-2
cdr3_nt: TGTGCCAGCAGCGCATATTCTAGCGGGGGGGCTGGCGGGGAGCTGTTTTTT
cdr3_aa: CASSAYSSGGAGGELFF